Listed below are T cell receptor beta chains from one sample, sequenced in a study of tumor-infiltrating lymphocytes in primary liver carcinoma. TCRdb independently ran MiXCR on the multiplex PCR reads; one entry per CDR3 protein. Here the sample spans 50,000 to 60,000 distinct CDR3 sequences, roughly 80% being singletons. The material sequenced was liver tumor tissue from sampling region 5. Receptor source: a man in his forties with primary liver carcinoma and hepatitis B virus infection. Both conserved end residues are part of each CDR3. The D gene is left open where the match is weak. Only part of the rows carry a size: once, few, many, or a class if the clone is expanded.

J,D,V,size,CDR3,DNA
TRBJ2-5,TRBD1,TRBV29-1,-,CSVPRGQGETQCF,TGCAGCGTCCCACGAGGACAGGGAGAGACCCAGTGCTTC
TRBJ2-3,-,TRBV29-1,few,CSVSGSGASDTQYF,TGTAGCGTTTCCGGGTCAGGGGCGTCAGACACGCAGTATTTT
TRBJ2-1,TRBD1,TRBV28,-,CVGRPRDRVNEQFF,TGTGTCGGCAGGCCGCGGGACAGGGTTAATGAGCAGTTCTTC
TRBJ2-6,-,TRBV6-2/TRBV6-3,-,CANSYAGLSGTNILTF,TGTGCCAACAGTTACGCGGGACTCTCTGGGACCAACATCCTGACTTTC
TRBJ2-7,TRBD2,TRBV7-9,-,CASIPEGRESDEQYF,TGTGCCAGCATCCCGGAAGGGAGGGAGTCGGACGAACAGTACTTC
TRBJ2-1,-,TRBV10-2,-,CATSETAASYNEQFF,TGCGCTACCAGTGAGACGGCTGCCTCCTACAATGAGCAGTTTTTC
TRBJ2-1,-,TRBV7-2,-,CANSLAEAREQFF,TGTGCCAACAGCTTAGCGGAAGCCCGAGAGCAGTTCTTC
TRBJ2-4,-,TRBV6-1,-,CASSELGRGKNIQYF,TGTGCCAGCAGTGAACTAGGGCGTGGCAAAAACATTCAGTACTTC
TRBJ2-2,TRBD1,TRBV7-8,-,CASGPRTGAHNSGELFF,TGTGCCAGCGGCCCAAGGACAGGGGCTCATAACTCCGGGGAGCTGTTTTTT
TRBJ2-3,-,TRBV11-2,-,CASGLQDTTDTQYF,TGTGCCAGCGGCCTCCAGGACACCACAGATACGCAGTATTTT
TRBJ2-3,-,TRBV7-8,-,CASNEGHPKADTQYF,TGTGCTAGCAATGAGGGACATCCGAAGGCAGATACGCAGTATTTT
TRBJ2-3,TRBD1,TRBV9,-,CASSAGTGGTDTQYF,TGTGCCAGCAGCGCCGGGACAGGGGGAACAGATACGCAGTATTTT
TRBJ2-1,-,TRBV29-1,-,CSVDPGVTVDEQFF,TGCAGCGTTGACCCAGGGGTAACGGTGGATGAGCAGTTCTTC
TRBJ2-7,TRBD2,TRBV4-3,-,CASSPDRAGGYEQYF,TGCGCCAGCAGCCCCGATCGAGCGGGAGGCTACGAGCAGTACTTC
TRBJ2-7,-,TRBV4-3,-,CASSQDWGAGDEQYF,TGCGCCAGCAGCCAAGATTGGGGGGCGGGGGACGAGCAGTACTTC
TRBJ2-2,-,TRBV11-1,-,CASSYTGPLSGKLFF,TGTGCCAGCAGCTATACAGGACCTTTATCCGGGAAGCTGTTTTTC